Listed below are T cell receptor beta chains from one sample, sequenced in a study of blood T cell repertoires in COVID-19. The method was immunoSEQ multiplex PCR; TCRdb's version includes in-frame clones alone and lacks a portion of them. The sample yields about 160,000 clones, roughly 87% seen once. Sequenced sample: peripheral blood. These receptors were taken from an older woman with active or convalescent COVID-19. Each CDR3 is given with its conserved first and last residue. Each record gives: J gene, D gene, V gene, clone size, CDR3 protein, CDR3 DNA. The D gene is left open where the match is weak. Expanded clones get a size class; other rows say once, few or many, or leave the size out.

j_call: TRBJ1-6
d_call: TRBD1
v_call: TRBV19
clone_size: once
cdr3_aa: CASSIDSTGYRSPLHF
cdr3_nt: TGTGCCAGTAGTATAGATTCGACAGGGTACCGTTCACCCCTCCACTTT

j_call: TRBJ2-2
d_call: .
v_call: TRBV28
clone_size: .
cdr3_aa: CASSYDSGGTGELFF
cdr3_nt: TGTGCCAGCAGCTACGACAGTGGGGGGACCGGGGAGCTGTTTTTT

j_call: TRBJ1-2
d_call: .
v_call: TRBV6-2/TRBV6-3
clone_size: once
cdr3_aa: CASSYSSGAGGYTF
cdr3_nt: TGTGCCAGCAGTTACTCGTCCGGGGCGGGAGGCTACACCTTC

j_call: TRBJ1-1
d_call: TRBD1
v_call: TRBV12-5
clone_size: once
cdr3_aa: CASGSDRGNTEAFF
cdr3_nt: TGTGCTAGTGGCTCCGACAGGGGAAACACTGAAGCTTTCTTT

j_call: TRBJ1-2
d_call: .
v_call: TRBV6-5
clone_size: once
cdr3_aa: CASSYSGTDGYTF
cdr3_nt: TGTGCCAGCAGTTATTCCGGGACTGATGGCTACACCTTC

j_call: TRBJ1-1
d_call: .
v_call: TRBV6-5
clone_size: .
cdr3_aa: CASRDGQNTEAFF
cdr3_nt: TGTGCCAGCAGGGATGGACAGAACACTGAAGCTTTCTTT

j_call: TRBJ1-5
d_call: .
v_call: TRBV2
clone_size: few
cdr3_aa: CASSEGSKRQPQHF
cdr3_nt: TGTGCCAGCAGTGAGGGCTCTAAGCGGCAGCCCCAGCATTTT

j_call: TRBJ1-4
d_call: TRBD1
v_call: TRBV4-3
clone_size: .
cdr3_aa: CASSQGADRQNEKLFF
cdr3_nt: TGCGCCAGCAGCCAAGGGGCGGACAGGCAGAATGAAAAACTGTTTTTT

j_call: TRBJ2-7
d_call: TRBD1
v_call: TRBV18
clone_size: .
cdr3_aa: CASSPRDRGVYEQYF
cdr3_nt: TGTGCCAGCTCACCACGAGACAGGGGGGTCTACGAGCAGTACTTC

j_call: TRBJ2-1
d_call: TRBD2
v_call: TRBV6-5
clone_size: .
cdr3_aa: CASSYSGTSNNEQFF
cdr3_nt: TGTGCCAGCAGTTACTCGGGGACTAGCAACAATGAGCAGTTCTTC

j_call: TRBJ2-1
d_call: TRBD2
v_call: TRBV5-8
clone_size: .
cdr3_aa: CASGTRGGGQSEQFF
cdr3_nt: TGTGCCAGCGGGACTAGGGGTGGGGGGCAGAGTGAGCAGTTCTTC

j_call: TRBJ1-5
d_call: .
v_call: TRBV2
clone_size: once
cdr3_aa: CASSAQQNSNQPQHF
cdr3_nt: TGTGCCAGCAGTGCTCAACAGAATAGCAATCAGCCCCAGCATTTT

j_call: TRBJ1-1
d_call: TRBD1
v_call: TRBV5-1
clone_size: .
cdr3_aa: CASRAGTGEGTEAFF
cdr3_nt: TGCGCCAGCAGGGCGGGGACAGGTGAGGGGACTGAAGCTTTCTTT

j_call: TRBJ1-5
d_call: TRBD1
v_call: TRBV19
clone_size: once
cdr3_aa: CASSAPGQGNQPQHF
cdr3_nt: TGTGCCAGTAGTGCCCCGGGACAGGGCAATCAGCCCCAGCATTTT

j_call: TRBJ1-3
d_call: .
v_call: TRBV18
clone_size: .
cdr3_aa: CASSPDSPGNTIYF
cdr3_nt: TGTGCCAGCTCACCAGACAGCCCTGGAAACACCATATATTTT

j_call: TRBJ1-6
d_call: .
v_call: TRBV5-4
clone_size: .
cdr3_aa: CASSLDQGASRNSPLHF
cdr3_nt: TGTGCCAGCAGCTTGGACCAGGGCGCGTCGAGAAATTCACCCCTCCACTTT

j_call: TRBJ1-5
d_call: .
v_call: TRBV4-3
clone_size: .
cdr3_aa: CASSQGLGGNQPQHF
cdr3_nt: TGCGCCAGCAGCCAAGGTCTAGGGGGCAATCAGCCCCAGCATTTT

j_call: TRBJ2-6
d_call: .
v_call: TRBV6-5
clone_size: .
cdr3_aa: CASSSPGGANVLTF
cdr3_nt: TGTGCCAGCAGTTCCCCCGGTGGGGCCAACGTCCTGACTTTC

j_call: TRBJ1-2
d_call: TRBD1
v_call: TRBV5-1
clone_size: .
cdr3_aa: CASSKDRGEGYTF
cdr3_nt: TGCGCCAGCAGTAAGGACAGGGGGGAAGGCTACACCTTC

j_call: TRBJ1-5
d_call: TRBD1
v_call: TRBV12-3/TRBV12-4
clone_size: .
cdr3_aa: CASSFQGGAQHF
cdr3_nt: TGTGCCAGCAGTTTCCAGGGGGGAGCCCAGCATTTT

j_call: TRBJ2-5
d_call: TRBD2
v_call: TRBV7-2
clone_size: .
cdr3_aa: CASSLVASGGGETQYF
cdr3_nt: TGTGCCAGCAGCTTAGTAGCTAGCGGGGGCGGGGAGACCCAGTACTTC

j_call: TRBJ2-2
d_call: TRBD2
v_call: TRBV5-1
clone_size: .
cdr3_aa: CASSLAPSGGLSTGELFF
cdr3_nt: TGCGCCAGCAGCTTGGCCCCTAGCGGGGGCCTTAGCACCGGGGAGCTGTTTTTT

j_call: TRBJ2-3
d_call: TRBD1
v_call: TRBV24-1
clone_size: .
cdr3_aa: CATSDFGAGGTDTQYF
cdr3_nt: TGTGCCACCAGTGATTTCGGGGCAGGGGGAACAGATACGCAGTATTTT

j_call: TRBJ2-3
d_call: TRBD1
v_call: TRBV7-2
clone_size: few
cdr3_aa: CASSLANLGQGDTSPFTDTQYF
cdr3_nt: TGTGCCAGCAGCTTAGCCAATCTAGGACAGGGGGATACTTCCCCTTTCACAGATACGCAGTATTTT

j_call: TRBJ1-2
d_call: .
v_call: TRBV6-6
clone_size: .
cdr3_aa: CASSPTETRGYFYGYTF
cdr3_nt: TGTGCCAGCAGTCCGACTGAAACTCGGGGATATTTCTATGGCTACACCTTC

j_call: TRBJ2-2
d_call: .
v_call: TRBV19
clone_size: .
cdr3_aa: CASSIGVTGELFF
cdr3_nt: TGTGCCAGTAGTATCGGTGTCACCGGGGAGCTGTTTTTT

j_call: TRBJ2-7
d_call: .
v_call: TRBV7-9
clone_size: few
cdr3_aa: CASSAQAYEQYF
cdr3_nt: TGTGCCAGCAGCGCGCAGGCGTACGAGCAGTACTTC

j_call: TRBJ2-3
d_call: TRBD1
v_call: TRBV7-2
clone_size: .
cdr3_aa: CASSVTGGRTDTQYF
cdr3_nt: TGTGCCAGCAGCGTCACAGGGGGCCGCACAGATACGCAGTATTTT

j_call: TRBJ1-1
d_call: TRBD1
v_call: TRBV9
clone_size: .
cdr3_aa: CASSVATGQGFDTEAFF
cdr3_nt: TGTGCCAGCAGCGTAGCTACGGGACAGGGATTTGACACTGAAGCTTTCTTT

j_call: TRBJ1-4
d_call: .
v_call: TRBV4-3
clone_size: .
cdr3_aa: CASSQDLGMGGDEKLFF
cdr3_nt: TGCGCCAGCAGCCAAGATTTGGGTATGGGGGGGGACGAAAAACTGTTTTTT